The 17 T cell receptor beta chains given below trace back to one sample, sequenced in a study of immune cell composition in non-small cell lung cancer. Repertoires were generated with immunoSEQ multiplex PCR, while TCRdb's copy carries only in-frame clones and drops some. This sample carries some 4,900 clones, 72% of them seen once, and the ten largest clones take 11% to 15%. Normal lung was taken at the farthest possible site, at least 3 cm from tumour. The sequencing input was non-adjacent lung tissue. The receptors stem from a human donor with non-small cell lung cancer.

The J gene is TRBJ2-7, the V gene TRBV7-2; a weak D match, TRBD1 (7 bases). V was clipped by 4 bases and J by 3 bases, with 13 bases between them. This CDR3 is built from 14 residues. Germline-derived CDR1 and CDR2 are SGHTA and FQGNSA. The CDR3 here is CASSSPRGDYEQYF. DNA of the CDR3: TGTGCCAGCAGCTCACCCAGGGGGGACTACGAGCAGTACTTC.

This rearrangement joins TRBV7-2 to TRBJ2-1; 7 nucleotides match TRBD2. CDR1 and CDR2 (germline): SGHTA, FQGNSA. With V trimmed by 1 base and J by 2 bases, 2 bases remained unmatched. The CDR3 sequence is 15 residues long. The CDR3 region has the DNA TGTGCCAGCAGCTTAGTGAGCGGGACCTACAATGAGCAGTTCTTC. It yields the protein CASSLVSGTYNEQFF.

A few counts support this clone. The chain recombines TRBV5-8 with TRBJ1-2, with no clear D. The CDR3 extends over 13 amino acids. Germline V gene lookup returns CDR1 SGHTS and CDR2 YDEGEE. V dropped 0 bases and J dropped 8 bases, with 11 bases sitting between them. The CDR3, as DNA: TGTGCCAGCAGCTTGGCAGGCAGGCTCGGCTACACCTTC. Translating it yields CASSLAGRLGYTF.

This rearrangement joins TRBV5-4 to TRBJ2-1, with D tentatively TRBD1 (6 bases). The CDR3 spans 14 residues. CDR1 and CDR2 from the germline V gene are SGHNT and YYREEE (reference sequence). V was shortened by 0 bases and J by 4 bases, with 8 bases between the two germline ends. The CDR3 coding sequence is TGTGCCAGCAGCTTGGGGACAGATTACAATGAGCAGTTCTTC. Its translation is CASSLGTDYNEQFF.

The count of this clone is one. The CDR3 DNA reads TGTGCCAGCAGTAGAAAGCGGGGCTTTGAGCAGTTCTTC. Translated: CASSRKRGFEQFF. The chain uses TRBV6-4 and TRBJ2-1, with 7 nucleotides matching TRBD2. The CDR3 extends over 13 amino acids. Per germline, CDR1 MRHNA and CDR2 SNTAGT. V shed 5 bases, J shed 9 bases, and the junction held 7 bases outside the gene matches.

This chain connects TRBV6-1 to TRBJ2-7; D is undetermined. Germline CDR1 MNHNS, CDR2 SASEGT. V shed 6 bases and J shed 4 bases, with 10 bases lying between them. This CDR3 has 12 residues. The DNA for the CDR3 is TGTGCCAGCAGGACTGACCTTTACGAGCAGTACTTC. This encodes CASRTDLYEQYF.

This clone has a single count. The DNA for the CDR3 is TGTGCCAGCAAGCGAGCGGGGGGCGGGAATGAGCAGTTCTTC. It codes for CASKRAGGGNEQFF. The V call is TRBV6-1, the J call TRBJ2-1, with 9 bases that match TRBD2. Per the germline V gene, CDR1 is MNHNS and CDR2 is SASEGT. The CDR3 sequence is 14 residues long. The junction had 8 bases not matched to a gene; V was cut back by 7 bases and J by 7 bases.

This chain joins TRBV2 and TRBJ1-6; tentatively, D is TRBD1 (5 bases). CDR1 and CDR2 (germline): SNHLY, FYNNEI. V lost 5 bases, J lost 7 bases, and 21 bases lay in between. This CDR3 comprises 17 residues. The CDR3 coding sequence is TGTGCCAGCAGTCCCCTTGGGACTTCCTTCGAGAATTCACCCCTCCACTTT. Translation gives CASSPLGTSFENSPLHF.

This clone was counted between two and nine times. Distinct nucleotide sequences in the sample also encode this CDR3. The J gene is TRBJ1-2, the V gene TRBV6-1; D call uncertain. From germline, CDR1 is MNHNS and CDR2 SASEGT. This CDR3 has 13 amino acids. V was shortened by 2 bases and J by 3 bases, with 7 bases between the two germline ends. The CDR3 coding sequence is TGTGCCAGCAGTGAAACAGATTACTATGGCTACACCTTC. Translation: CASSETDYYGYTF.

CDR3 loop: CASSQRDYHPFF. DNA for the CDR3: TGTGCCAGCAGCCAACGCGACTATCATCCGTTCTTC. The rearrangement uses TRBV14 and TRBJ2-1; perhaps TRBD2 as D (5 bases). CDR3 size: 12 residues. With 2 bases removed from V and 15 bases from J, the gap between germline ends came to 14 bases. Germline V gene lookup returns CDR1 SGHDN and CDR2 FVKESK.

This clone was recorded once. The chain links TRBV5-8 to TRBJ2-1, with 8 bases identical to TRBD2. The CDR3 has 15 amino acids. In germline, CDR1 is SGHTS, CDR2 YDEGEE. Unmatched junction bases numbered 9, after V lost 5 bases and J lost 5 bases. The CDR3 protein is CASSLGLAVDNEQFF. The CDR3 DNA reads as TGTGCCAGCAGTCTAGGACTAGCTGTCGACAATGAGCAGTTCTTC.

CDR3 bases: TGTGCCAGCAGGGCCGGACTAGCGGTAAACACAGATACGCAGTATTTT. It is translated as CASRAGLAVNTDTQYF. The genes are TRBV2 and TRBJ2-3; 10 bases align to TRBD2. J lost 2 bases, V lost 6 bases, and 8 bases had no gene match. Germline-derived CDR1 and CDR2 are SNHLY and FYNNEI. This CDR3 comprises 16 residues.

This chain joins TRBV28 and TRBJ2-7, with a tentative D call TRBD2 (6 bases). The CDR3 runs to 15 residues. Germline V CDR1 and CDR2: MDHEN, SYDVKM. The ends were cut back, 4 bases at V and 0 bases at J, with 13 bases in the middle. CDR3 residues: CASSYLGGGSYEQYF. In DNA form, the CDR3 reads TGTGCCAGCAGTTATTTGGGGGGAGGCTCCTACGAGCAGTACTTC.

This clone was found once. This chain connects TRBV6-1 to TRBJ2-5; D is possibly TRBD2 (5 bases). V was pared by 2 bases and J by 3 bases, with 13 bases between. The CDR3 loop spans 15 amino acids. CDR1 is MNHNS and CDR2 is SASEGT in the germline V gene. CDR3 DNA sequence: TGTGCCAGCAGTGAATTGTTTTCGGAGGAAGAGACCCAGTACTTC. It encodes CASSELFSEEETQYF.

This clone showed up just a few times. V gene TRBV5-6 combines with J gene TRBJ2-3; 10 bases align to TRBD1. The germline V gene has CDR1 SGHDT and CDR2 YYEEEE. The CDR3 is 16 amino acids. J was trimmed by 5 bases and V by 6 bases; bases with no gene match: 12. The CDR3 coding sequence is TGTGCCAGCAACCGATGGGGGACAGGGGTGGAAGATACGCAGTATTTT. Translating gives CASNRWGTGVEDTQYF.

V is TRBV6-4 and J is TRBJ2-7; 9 bases fit TRBD1. V lost 2 bases and J lost 6; bases outside the gene matches: 14. The CDR3 consists of 17 residues. From germline, CDR1 is MRHNA and CDR2 SNTAGT. The CDR3 DNA sequence: TGTGCCAGCAGTGACCCGAGGTGGCGGGACAGGGCGTTCGAGCAGTACTTC. Residues: CASSDPRWRDRAFEQYF.

This clone was seen a few times. This same CDR3 is encoded by further DNA sequences in the sample. The chain joins TRBV5-1 to TRBJ2-1; 9 nucleotides match TRBD1. The CDR3 runs 14 residues. V gave up 2 bases and J gave up 8 bases; unmatched junction bases: 5. Germline CDR1 SGHRS, CDR2 YFSETQ. The CDR3 DNA follows: TGCGCCAGCAGCTTAAGACAGGGGGGGCATGAGCAGTTCTTC. The encoded protein is CASSLRQGGHEQFF.